This TCR beta chain derives from a study of early T cells in non-severe SARS-CoV-2 infection. Whole-study findings and limits: Lookups in VDJdb leaned toward anti-spike CD8 responses and missed private and CD4 specificities.

The TCR library protocol was used to attach unique molecular identifiers. These identifiers were attached to individual cDNA molecules. TCRdb re-analysed the 5' RACE reads in MiXCR, keeping a single row per CDR3 protein. The repertoire holds roughly 20,000 distinct CDR3 sequences, with over 4% as singletons. The CDR3 runs to 15 residues. Per germline, CDR1 SGHTA and CDR2 FQGNSA. The germline V and J ends were trimmed by 2 bases and 4 bases, with 15 bases remaining between them. The table lists this clonotype with many counts. Its antigen remains unidentified. The chain recombines TRBV7-2 with TRBJ2-7, with a possible D match to TRBD2 (6 bases). The source material was whole blood. The receptor's source is an adult who was a healthcare worker with PCR-confirmed SARS-CoV-2 infection or an uninfected control (not recorded which). The CDR3 DNA is TGTGCCAGCAGCTTAAGTGCGGGAATGAGTTACGAGCAGTACTTC. Amino acids: CASSLSAGMSYEQYF. Combining the CDR3 with reference TRBV7-2 and TRBJ2-7 gives the whole variable domain GAGVSQSPSNKVTEKGKDVELRCDPISGHTALYWYRQSLGQGLEFLIYFQGNSAPDKSGLPSDRFSAERTGGSVSTLTIQRTQQEDSAVYLCASSLSAGMSYEQYFGPGTRLTVT.